This TCR beta chain came from a study of shared clonotypes between healthy human individuals. Regarding the study as a whole: Only a few donors were included, so the genetic and exposure-history diversity represented was limited. Several donors shared approximately 5% of their naive CD4 clonotypes.

Data came from immunoSEQ multiplex PCR; TCRdb stores just in-frame clones and leaves some out. Of about 680,000 clones listed, around 92% are singletons. Details on this clone: Its antigen remains unidentified.

This CDR3 is 19 amino acids long. Germline assignment: CDR1 LNHNV and CDR2 YYDKDF (reference sequence). Trimming shortened V by 1 base and J by 5 bases, and 23 bases separated the two germline ends. In the naive CD8 group, cells lacked CD45RO and were positively selected for CCR7, so terminally differentiated effector memory CD45RA+ cells were left out. The TCR was taken from a young man in good health. Sequencing was done on a sample of naive CD8+ T cells sorted from blood. The V and J genes are TRBV15 and TRBJ2-2, with D maybe TRBD2 (5 bases). The CDR3 bases are TGTGCCACCAGCAGAGGCCCCACTAGGGATCTATTATGGACCGGGGAGCTGTTTTTT. It specifies CATSRGPTRDLLWTGELFF. Using reference TRBV15 and TRBJ2-2 for the parts outside the CDR3, the full variable domain is DAMVIQNPRYQVTQFGKPVTLSCSQTLNHNVMYWYQQKSSQAPKLLFHYYDKDFNNEADTPDNFQSRRPNTSFCFLDIRSPGLGDTAMYLCATSRGPTRDLLWTGELFFGEGSRLTVL.